The 14 T cell receptor beta chains in this list originate from one sample, sequenced in a study of cytomegalovirus exposure and HLA in healthy donors. PCR employed 60 Vbeta and 13 Jbeta primers. The repertoire was sequenced with immunoSEQ multiplex PCR; TCRdb's copy has only in-frame clones and lacks some. The sample contains roughly 120,000 clones, 65% of which appear only once. The source material was PBMCs. These receptors came from a woman aged 40 to 50 in good health and CMV-seropositive.

The V call is TRBV19, the J call TRBJ1-5, with 9 nucleotides matching TRBD1. V was pared by 2 bases and J by 6 bases, with 5 bases of the junction left unmatched. The CDR3 runs 15 residues. CDR1 and CDR2 (germline): LNHDA, SQIVND (reference sequence). This CDR3 reads CASSIRTGVSQPQHF. As DNA, the CDR3 is TGTGCCAGTAGTATAAGGACAGGGGTTTCTCAGCCCCAGCATTTT. Based on the CDR3 plus reference TRBV19 and TRBJ1-5, the full variable domain is DGGITQSPKYLFRKEGQNVTLSCEQNLNHDAMYWYRQDPGQGLRLIYYSQIVNDFQKGDIAEGYSVSREKKESFPLTVTSAQKNPTAFYLCASSIRTGVSQPQHFGDGTRLSIL.

This rearrangement joins TRBV7-3 to TRBJ2-1, with 14 bases identical to TRBD2. V trimming: 4 bases; J trimming: 5 bases; junction bases outside the gene matches: 7. This CDR3 spans 17 amino acids. Germline-derived CDR1 and CDR2 are SGHTA and FQGTGA. This chain's CDR3 is CASSSGLAGGQDNEQFF. In DNA, the CDR3 is TGTGCCAGCAGCTCTGGACTAGCGGGAGGTCAAGACAATGAGCAGTTCTTC.

This clone was observed a handful of times. The chain is built from TRBV10-3 and TRBJ1-1; 12 nucleotides agree with TRBD1. After removal of 3 bases from V and 5 bases from J, the junction contained 4 bases not matched to a gene. Germline assignment: CDR1 ENHRY and CDR2 SYGVKD. The CDR3 loop spans 15 amino acids. CDR3 DNA: TGTGCCATCAGTGACCGGGACAGGGGGCTGACTGAAGCTTTCTTT. Its protein product is CAISDRDRGLTEAFF.

This CDR3 reads CASRPLAGAKNIQYF. CDR3 sequence (DNA): TGTGCCAGCCGACCCCTGGCGGGGGCCAAAAACATTCAGTACTTC. J is TRBJ2-4 and V is TRBV19; possibly TRBD2 for D (6 bases). This CDR3 region has 15 residues. Germline CDR1 LNHDA, CDR2 SQIVND (reference sequence). The V end lost 9 bases, the J end lost 1 base, and 16 bases lay between the germline ends.

This clone was seen just once. The junction and the germline gene differ at one end; a read error may be behind it. The genes are TRBV6-1 and TRBJ1-2; 8 bases are a match to TRBD1. CDR1 is MNHNS and CDR2 is SASEGT in the germline V gene. This CDR3 comprises 14 residues. The DNA of the CDR3 is TGTGCCAGCAGTGATCCGGGGACAGGTGGGATTCGGCTCTTC. Encoded protein: CASSDPGTGGIRLF.

The V call is TRBV5-8, the J call TRBJ1-4; TRBD1 matches 10 bases. The CDR3 has 19 amino acids. Germline CDR1 SGHTS, CDR2 YDEGEE. V shed 4 bases, J shed 3 bases, and the junction held 15 bases outside the gene matches. CDR3 nucleotides: TGTGCCAGCAGCGACAAGACAGGGGGCATTATGAGATCTAATGAAAAACTGTTTTTT. This sequence encodes CASSDKTGGIMRSNEKLFF. The full variable domain, rest sourced from reference TRBV5-8 and TRBJ1-4, is EAGVTQSPTHLIKTRGQQATLRCSPISGHTSVYWYQQALGLGLQFLLWYDEGEERNRGNFPPRFSGRQFPNYSSELNVNALELEDSALYLCASSDKTGGIMRSNEKLFFGSGTQLSVL.

The rearrangement uses TRBV2 and TRBJ2-7; D may be TRBD2 (5 bases). The V and J ends lost 8 bases and 0 bases respectively, with 17 bases between them. The germline V gene encodes CDR1 SNHLY and CDR2 FYNNEI. The CDR3 loop spans 15 amino acids. This chain's CDR3 is CASDPLASLSYEQYF. The CDR3 DNA sequence: TGTGCCAGCGACCCCCTAGCATCCCTCTCCTACGAGCAGTACTTC.

This clone was observed once. The J gene is TRBJ1-4, the V gene TRBV21-1; the table's D gene call, TRBD1, was not cross checked with the DNA. TRBV21-1 is deemed a pseudogene. The length of the CDR3 is 18 residues. The CDR3 loop reads CASSKTPCKQGANEKLFF. The DNA for the CDR3 is TGTGCCAGCAGCAAAACCCCCTGCAAACAGGGCGCTAATGAAAAACTGTTTTTT.

This rearrangement joins TRBV18 to TRBJ1-5; D might be TRBD1 (6 bases). This CDR3 comprises 15 residues. The V gene lost 3 bases and the J gene lost 5 bases, with 14 bases spanning the gap. Germline CDR1 is KGHSH and CDR2 is LQKENI. This CDR3 reads CASSPVADSHQPQHF. In nucleotides, the CDR3 is TGTGCCAGCTCACCCGTCGCGGACAGCCATCAGCCCCAGCATTTT.

The chain has TRBV29-1 and TRBJ1-1; 7 bases are a match to TRBD1. The length of the CDR3 is 15 residues. V gave up 3 bases and J gave up 3 bases; unmatched junction bases: 10. Germline V gene data show CDR1 as SQVTM and CDR2 as ANQGSEA. The CDR3 sequence is CSVEVQGRRDTEAFF. CDR3 in DNA: TGCAGCGTTGAGGTACAGGGGAGAAGGGACACTGAAGCTTTCTTT.

The rearrangement joins TRBV5-1 to TRBJ2-1; weak D call: TRBD1 (5 bases). This CDR3 is 19 amino acids long. CDR1 and CDR2 from the germline V gene are SGHRS and YFSETQ. The V end was cut by 2 bases, the J end by 0 bases, with 21 bases between. DNA for the CDR3: TGCGCCAGCAGCTTCTTTAATCGCAGGGTGAGTGGCTCCTACAATGAGCAGTTCTTC. It yields the protein CASSFFNRRVSGSYNEQFF.

This clone was counted between two and nine times. V usage is TRBV7-4 and J usage is TRBJ2-7, with D maybe TRBD2 (6 bases). V was shortened by 1 base and J by 4 bases, with 17 bases between the two germline ends. The CDR3 totals 16 residues. The V gene's germline CDR1 is SGHVT and CDR2 SQSDAQ. Here the CDR3 reads CASSLVEGLEIYEQYF. CDR3 coding DNA: TGTGCCAGCAGCTTAGTGGAGGGATTGGAAATATACGAGCAGTACTTC.

In this sample, this clone turned up a few times. The CDR3 protein is CASSSAMNTEAFF. CDR3 nucleotide sequence: TGTGCCAGCAGTTCTGCGATGAACACTGAAGCTTTCTTT. V and J are TRBV6-1 and TRBJ1-1; unclear D gene. V was shortened by 5 bases and J by 0 bases, with 7 bases between the two germline ends. The CDR3 loop spans 13 amino acids. The germline V gene encodes CDR1 MNHNS and CDR2 SASEGT.

This rearrangement joins TRBV18 to TRBJ2-3, with D uncertain. CDR1 KGHSH and CDR2 LQKENI come from the germline V gene. Trimming cost V 3 bases and J 0 bases, with 13 bases left between them. This CDR3 has 16 amino acids. In nucleotides, the CDR3 is TGTGCCAGCTCACCGATCGGAGAGATTAGCACAGATACGCAGTATTTT. As protein: CASSPIGEISTDTQYF.